One and the same sample provided the 15 T cell receptor beta chains below, sequenced in a study of shared clonotypes between healthy human individuals. Measured with immunoSEQ multiplex PCR; TCRdb has only the in-frame clones, and not every one. The table shows 950,000 to 1,300,000 clones, with about 80% occurring only once. The sample taken for sequencing was memory CD4+ T cells sorted from blood. Subset noted: CD45RA-negative fraction. The receptors originated from a man between 18 and 35 years old in good health.

V usage is TRBV7-3 and J usage is TRBJ2-1, with 9 bases identical to TRBD1. Losses at the gene ends were 4 bases for V and 10 bases for J; bases not matched to a gene: 5. This CDR3 comprises 13 residues. Germline CDR1 is SGHTA and CDR2 is FQGTGA. The CDR3 loop is CASSSGQGNEQFF. CDR3 nucleotides: TGTGCCAGCAGCTCCGGACAGGGGAACGAGCAGTTCTTC.

The CDR3 sequence is CASSSQGQASGNTIYF. The CDR3 DNA follows: TGTGCCAGTAGTTCGCAGGGGCAAGCCTCTGGAAACACCATATATTTT. The V gene is TRBV19, the J gene TRBJ1-3; TRBD1 is a possible D gene (6 bases). The V gene lost 5 bases and the J gene lost 0 bases, with 14 bases spanning the gap. The CDR3 has 16 residues. Germline V gene data show CDR1 as LNHDA and CDR2 as SQIVND (reference sequence).

There are a few counts of this clone. V usage is TRBV7-2 and J usage is TRBJ2-3, with D perhaps TRBD2 (5 bases). Germline CDR1 reads SGHTA; CDR2 reads FQGNSA. The CDR3 covers 13 residues. Trimming stripped 7 bases from V and 2 bases from J, with 10 bases between. The CDR3 sequence is CASTYSDTDTQYF. The DNA for the CDR3 is TGTGCCAGCACCTATAGCGACACAGATACGCAGTATTTT.

This clone showed up just a few times. The chain uses TRBV5-4 and TRBJ2-7; the D is unclear. The CDR3 runs 14 residues. Trimming pared 0 bases from V and 2 bases from J, leaving 9 bases between. CDR1 SGHNT and CDR2 YYREEE come from the germline V gene (reference sequence). The CDR3 loop is CASSLDGRPYEQYF. CDR3 in DNA: TGTGCCAGCAGCTTGGATGGCAGGCCCTACGAGCAGTACTTC.

This clone was counted only a few times. The genes are TRBV18 and TRBJ2-7, with D tentatively TRBD2 (6 bases). Trimming stripped 0 bases from V and 1 base from J, with 10 bases between. Germline-derived CDR1 and CDR2 are KGHSH and LQKENI. The CDR3 is 15 amino acids. As DNA, the CDR3 is TGTGCCAGCTCACCACCGGGACTGGGGTCCTACGAGCAGTACTTC. Translation gives CASSPPGLGSYEQYF.

In its sample, this clone was seen a few times. Additional DNA sequences in this sample encode the identical CDR3. The V call is TRBV5-1, the J call TRBJ1-1, with 8 positions matching TRBD1. Per germline, CDR1 SGHRS and CDR2 YFSETQ. The CDR3 is 14 amino acids. J was trimmed by 1 base and V by 3 bases; bases with no gene match: 2. CDR3: CASSSQGGNTEAFF. In DNA form, the CDR3 reads TGCGCCAGCAGCTCACAGGGGGGGAACACTGAAGCTTTCTTT.

The chain couples TRBV5-4 to TRBJ2-3; the match to TRBD2 covers 8 bases. The germline V gene encodes CDR1 SGHNT and CDR2 YYREEE (reference sequence). Losses at the gene ends were 3 bases for V and 1 base for J; bases not matched to a gene: 7. The CDR3 runs to 16 residues. The CDR3 region is CASSSRVSGGTDTQYF. The CDR3 region has the DNA TGTGCCAGCAGCTCACGGGTTAGCGGGGGCACAGATACGCAGTATTTT.

As concerns this clone: A much bigger clone sits one base away, suggesting this may be a read error. The chain has TRBV6-1 and TRBJ1-2, with 8 bases that match TRBD1. CDR1 is MNHNS and CDR2 is SASEGT in the germline V gene. The CDR3 extends over 15 amino acids. DNA of the CDR3: TGTGCCAGCGGTGAAGCGTGGGGACAGGATTATGGCTACACCTTC. This encodes CASGEAWGQDYGYTF.

The rearrangement links TRBV29-1 to TRBJ1-1; D remains ambiguous. The CDR3 loop spans 11 amino acids. Germline V CDR1 and CDR2: SQVTM, ANQGSEA. Trimming shortened V by 4 bases and J by 2 bases, and 5 bases separated the two germline ends. The CDR3 sequence is CSVVINTEAFF. The CDR3, as DNA: TGCAGCGTTGTAATAAACACTGAAGCTTTCTTT.

The rearrangement uses TRBV10-3 and TRBJ1-4, with D possibly TRBD1 on 6 matching bases. V shed 11 bases and J shed 3 bases, with 13 bases lying between them. In germline, CDR1 is ENHRY, CDR2 SYGVKD. The CDR3 is made up of 13 amino acids. The CDR3 DNA follows: TGTGCCTCCGGGGGCGGTCCTAATGAAAAACTGTTTTTT. This sequence encodes CASGGGPNEKLFF.

This chain joins TRBV9 and TRBJ1-6; D not resolved. The CDR3 extends over 14 amino acids. Germline V lookup: CDR1 SGDLS, CDR2 YYNGEE. Trimming shortened V by 2 bases and J by 8 bases, and 11 bases separated the two germline ends. The chain's CDR3 is CASSVGRDYSPLHF. The CDR3 DNA sequence: TGTGCCAGCAGCGTGGGGAGGGATTATTCACCCCTCCACTTT. Filled out from reference TRBV9 and TRBJ1-6, the complete variable domain reads DSGVTQTPKHLITATGQRVTLRCSPRSGDLSVYWYQQSLDQGLQFLIQYYNGEERAKGNILERFSAQQFPDLHSELNLSSLELGDSALYFCASSVGRDYSPLHFGNGTRLTVT.

In this sample, this clone turned up many times. The rearrangement joins TRBV5-4 to TRBJ1-3, with a weak D call TRBD1 (5 bases). There are 14 residues in the CDR3. The V end was cut by 3 bases, the J end by 4 bases, with 11 bases between. Germline loops: CDR1 SGHNT, CDR2 YYREEE (reference sequence). The CDR3 DNA sequence: TGTGCCAGCAGCTCCGGGACCTTAGGAAACACCATATATTTT. Translated, it gives CASSSGTLGNTIYF. Supplemented by reference TRBV5-4 and TRBJ1-3, the full variable domain reads ETGVTQSPTHLIKTRGQQVTLRCSSQSGHNTVSWYQQALGQGPQFIFQYYREEENGRGNFPPRFSGLQFPNYSSELNVNALELDDSALYLCASSSGTLGNTIYFGEGSWLTVV.

The V call is TRBV12-5, the J call TRBJ1-1; the match to TRBD1 covers 7 bases. CDR3 length equals 14 residues. The J segment lost 5 bases and the V segment lost 7 bases, leaving 10 bases of the junction unmatched. CDR1 and CDR2 from the germline V gene are LGHNT and FRNRAP. The CDR3, as DNA: TGTGCTAGTGCCCTCGGCAGGGGGGAAACTGAAGCTTTCTTT. Its translation is CASALGRGETEAFF.

The chain carries TRBV5-1 and TRBJ2-5, with D unclear. V lost 0 bases and J 2 bases, leaving 8 bases between the germline ends. Germline V CDR1 and CDR2: SGHRS, YFSETQ. This CDR3 is 14 amino acids long. The CDR3 sequence is CASSLVVAQETQYF. The CDR3 coding sequence is TGCGCCAGCAGCTTGGTTGTTGCTCAAGAGACCCAGTACTTC.

The rearrangement joins TRBV6-4 to TRBJ1-2; 9 positions agree with TRBD1. The CDR3 is 14 residues long. The V gene's germline CDR1 is MRHNA and CDR2 SNTAGT. V trimming: 6 bases; J trimming: 7 bases; junction bases outside the gene matches: 9. CDR3 nucleotide sequence: TGTGCCAGCAGGGACAGGGGCCCCCGCGCTGGCTACACCTTC. This encodes CASRDRGPRAGYTF.